This is a list of T cell receptor beta chains from one sample in a study of CD8+ T cells in alopecia areata. Here immunoSEQ multiplex PCR was the method, and the copy in TCRdb shows in-frame clones only, minus some. The table lists roughly 20,000 clones, roughly two thirds of them singletons. Sequencing input: CD4+ Tregs sorted from blood. Receptors were obtained from a human donor with alopecia areata. CDR3s include the opening cysteine and the closing phenylalanine or tryptophan. The D gene is left open where the match is weak. Size tells how often a clone was seen (once, few, many) or the class of an expanded clone, and some rows leave it out.

V	D	J	size	CDR3	DNA
TRBV7-8	NA	TRBJ1-2	NA	CASSYAGRYGYTF	TGTGCCAGCAGTTACGCTGGACGGTATGGCTACACCTTC
TRBV5-6	NA	TRBJ1-1	NA	CASSSTLNTEAFF	TGTGCCAGCAGCTCAACCTTGAACACTGAAGCTTTCTTT
TRBV7-2	NA	TRBJ1-4	NA	CASSPSRASEKLFF	TGTGCCAGCAGCCCTAGTAGGGCTAGTGAAAAACTGTTTTTT
TRBV6-1	NA	TRBJ2-1	NA	CASTRSYRQFF	TGTGCCAGCACCAGATCTTACAGGCAGTTCTTC
TRBV6-5	TRBD1	TRBJ1-1	NA	CASSEGTDEAFF	TGTGCCAGCAGTGAAGGGACAGATGAAGCTTTCTTT
TRBV30	NA	TRBJ2-3	NA	CAWSRGPEDTQYF	TGTGCCTGGTCCCGGGGGCCAGAAGATACGCAGTATTTT
TRBV5-4	TRBD2	TRBJ2-6	NA	CASSVSRGGPSSGANVLTF	TGTGCCAGCAGCGTATCCCGGGGGGGCCCTTCCTCTGGGGCCAACGTCCTGACTTTC
TRBV5-1	NA	TRBJ2-7	few	CASSSGTVSFEQYF	TGCGCCAGCAGCTCAGGGACCGTCTCATTCGAGCAGTACTTC
TRBV2	NA	TRBJ2-2	NA	CASSASGRQRDTGELFF	TGTGCCAGCAGTGCCTCAGGTCGCCAGCGGGACACCGGGGAGCTGTTTTTT
TRBV6-5	NA	TRBJ1-2	NA	CASRTPDSGWTF	TGTGCCAGCAGGACCCCCGACAGTGGCTGGACCTTC
TRBV28	NA	TRBJ1-1	few	CASGSRVGAFF	TGTGCCAGCGGATCAAGGGTTGGAGCTTTCTTT
TRBV18	TRBD1	TRBJ1-1	NA	CASSRQGGTEAFF	TGTGCCAGCTCACGACAGGGCGGCACTGAAGCTTTCTTT
TRBV6-6	NA	TRBJ2-1	once	CASSRTTEQFF	TGTGCCAGCAGCCGGACTACCGAGCAGTTCTTC
TRBV29-1	NA	TRBJ1-5	NA	CSAGRDQPQHF	TGCAGCGCCGGACGGGATCAGCCCCAGCATTTT
TRBV28	TRBD1	TRBJ1-2	NA	CASSYNRGSYGYTF	TGTGCCAGCAGTTACAACAGGGGGAGTTATGGCTACACCTTC
TRBV5-6	NA	TRBJ2-7	few	CASSPLGGEQYF	TGTGCCAGCAGCCCCCTGGGTGGGGAGCAGTACTTC
TRBV30	NA	TRBJ2-1	NA	CAWSRTGTYRFF	TGTGCCTGGAGCCGAACCGGGACATATCGGTTCTTC
TRBV28	NA	TRBJ2-5	few	CASTPNAVAETQYF	TGTGCCAGCACCCCAAATGCAGTCGCGGAGACCCAGTACTTC
TRBV28	NA	TRBJ2-7	few	CASSPRITGILIEEQYF	TGTGCCAGCAGTCCGCGGATTACAGGGATCCTAATCGAGGAGCAGTACTTC
TRBV7-3	NA	TRBJ1-3	NA	CASSPRTGQVNTIYF	TGTGCCAGCAGTCCAAGGACGGGTCAAGTAAACACCATATATTTT
TRBV19	NA	TRBJ1-2	NA	CASSILPSDGSIRLYGYTF	TGTGCCAGTAGTATCCTACCCTCAGATGGGTCAATCAGGCTCTATGGCTACACCTTC
TRBV7-2	NA	TRBJ2-1	NA	CASSLGGMSEQFF	TGTGCCAGCAGCTTAGGGGGGATGAGTGAGCAGTTCTTC
TRBV1	NA	TRBJ2-1	NA	CTSSQVGRTGGYCVFF	TGCACCAGCAGCCAAGTCGGGCGGACAGGGGGCTACTGTGTGTTCTTC
TRBV5-1	NA	TRBJ2-1	NA	CASSQSRSYRYNEQFF	TGCGCCAGCAGCCAGTCTCGGAGCTATCGCTACAATGAGCAGTTCTTC
TRBV7-2	NA	TRBJ1-2	few	CASSVNRYGYTF	TGTGCCAGCAGCGTAAACCGCTATGGCTACACCTTC
TRBV2	NA	TRBJ2-1	NA	CASRDYDNEQFF	TGTGCCAGCAGGGACTATGACAATGAGCAGTTCTTC
TRBV14	NA	TRBJ2-7	NA	CASSPGRVQYF	TGTGCCAGCAGCCCAGGCCGGGTCCAGTACTTC
TRBV6-5	NA	TRBJ2-2	NA	CASSQLAFNTGELFF	TGTGCCAGCAGCCAACTAGCATTTAACACCGGGGAGCTGTTTTTT
TRBV7-2	NA	TRBJ1-1	NA	CASSSIRKNTEAFF	TGTGCCAGCAGCTCCATCCGAAAGAACACTGAAGCTTTCTTT
TRBV2	NA	TRBJ1-2	NA	CAAEEQGGGYTF	TGTGCCGCCGAGGAACAGGGTGGTGGCTACACCTTC
TRBV4-1	NA	TRBJ2-1	NA	CASSLLGAGVSYNEQFF	TGCGCCAGCAGCCTTCTAGGAGCGGGCGTCTCCTACAATGAGCAGTTCTTC
TRBV14	NA	TRBJ1-1	NA	CASRLGGHTEAFF	TGTGCCAGCAGACTAGGGGGGCACACTGAAGCTTTCTTT
TRBV5-6	NA	TRBJ1-1	NA	CASSLDGLGTEAFF	TGTGCCAGCAGCTTGGATGGCTTAGGCACTGAAGCTTTCTTT
TRBV4-3	NA	TRBJ2-7	once	CASSQDAGPYEQYF	TGCGCCAGCAGCCAAGATGCGGGGCCCTACGAGCAGTACTTC
TRBV7-2	NA	TRBJ2-7	few	CASSLVAGPSSYEQYF	TGTGCCAGCAGCTTAGTGGCAGGGCCGAGCTCCTACGAGCAGTACTTC
TRBV10-1	TRBD2	TRBJ2-1	NA	CASSGSGEIHGANEQFF	TGCGCCAGCAGTGGGAGCGGGGAGATACACGGTGCGAATGAGCAGTTCTTC
TRBV6-1	NA	TRBJ2-1	few	CASSEQAPYNEQFF	TGTGCCAGCAGTGAACAGGCACCTTACAATGAGCAGTTCTTC
TRBV29-1	NA	TRBJ2-7	NA	CSGGAQRLEQYF	TGCAGCGGGGGAGCCCAGCGTCTAGAGCAGTACTTC
TRBV7-2	NA	TRBJ2-7	NA	CASSLGSGGTIYEQYF	TGTGCCAGCAGCTTAGGGTCAGGCGGGACCATTTACGAGCAGTACTTC
TRBV7-2	NA	TRBJ2-4	NA	CASSANPLGRAKNIQYF	TGTGCCAGCAGCGCCAATCCTCTCGGACGAGCCAAAAACATTCAGTACTTC
TRBV10-3	NA	TRBJ2-2	few	CAIRAGMTGELFF	TGTGCCATCAGAGCAGGGATGACCGGGGAGCTGTTTTTT
TRBV29-1	NA	TRBJ2-5	NA	CSVGSRAVGETQYF	TGCAGCGTTGGAAGTCGGGCGGTGGGAGAGACCCAGTACTTC
TRBV5-1	TRBD2	TRBJ2-7	NA	CASSSVAGESYEQYF	TGCGCCAGCAGCTCGGTAGCGGGAGAAAGCTACGAGCAGTACTTC
TRBV4-1	NA	TRBJ2-1	NA	CASSQEARGQQFF	TGCGCCAGCAGCCAAGAGGCGCGGGGACAACAGTTCTTC
TRBV20-1	NA	TRBJ2-7	few	CSARRGDEQYF	TGCAGTGCTCGCAGGGGTGACGAGCAGTACTTC
TRBV19	TRBD1	TRBJ1-2	NA	CASSIVARQGRYGYTF	TGTGCCAGTAGTATAGTGGCTCGACAGGGCCGGTATGGCTACACCTTC
TRBV2	NA	TRBJ2-5	NA	CASGPSQETQYF	TGTGCCAGCGGTCCCAGCCAAGAGACCCAGTACTTC
TRBV7-2	NA	TRBJ1-4	NA	CASSTHRGPSNEKLFF	TGTGCCAGCAGCACTCATAGGGGACCGTCGAATGAAAAACTGTTTTTT
TRBV14	NA	TRBJ1-2	NA	CASSHLEGVGYTF	TGTGCCAGCAGCCACCTCGAGGGGGTCGGCTACACCTTC
TRBV30	NA	TRBJ1-5	NA	CAWRGRNSNQPQHF	TGTGCCTGGAGGGGAAGGAATAGCAATCAGCCCCAGCATTTT
TRBV7-2	NA	TRBJ2-5	few	CASSSQGGGQETQYF	TGTGCCAGCAGCTCACAGGGAGGGGGCCAAGAGACCCAGTACTTC
TRBV28	TRBD1	TRBJ2-7	NA	CASRGQGASYEQYF	TGTGCCAGCAGGGGACAGGGGGCGTCATACGAGCAGTACTTC
TRBV2	NA	TRBJ2-7	few	CASSVPWGKQYF	TGTGCCAGCAGTGTGCCTTGGGGGAAGCAGTACTTC
TRBV6-6	NA	TRBJ1-1	once	CASRALRGRAFF	TGTGCCAGCAGGGCACTGCGGGGCCGAGCTTTCTTT
TRBV7-8	TRBD2	TRBJ2-1	NA	CASSLASAGGLSLNYEQFF	TGTGCCAGCAGCTTAGCTTCCGCGGGGGGGCTATCCTTAAACTATGAGCAGTTCTTC
TRBV7-2	NA	TRBJ2-1	once	CASNPTPRGEQFF	TGTGCCAGCAACCCTACCCCCCGGGGGGAGCAGTTCTTC
TRBV6-5	NA	TRBJ1-2	NA	CASSPQQAGGYTF	TGTGCCAGCAGCCCACAGCAGGCGGGTGGCTACACCTTC
TRBV30	NA	TRBJ1-6	NA	CAWRDRRNSPLHF	TGTGCCTGGAGAGACAGGAGGAATTCACCCCTCCACTTT
TRBV19	NA	TRBJ1-5	NA	CASSPRRGSNQPQHF	TGTGCCAGTAGCCCACGCAGAGGAAGCAATCAGCCCCAGCATTTT